The clone carrying this TCR beta chain has at least ten counts. The target antigen is unknown. CDR1 and CDR2 (germline): SGHTA, FQGTGA. The CDR3 is made up of 18 amino acids. The V segment lost 2 bases and the J segment 3 bases; nucleotides outside the gene matches: 12. This specimen belongs to a study of human T cells and chemical hapten exposure. Points from the study as a whole: DPC sensitization left the count of TCRs above 1 in 1000 unchanged.

Per the authors' pipeline: Per sample, the median was around 100,000 TCRs, with values from around 24,000 to 710,000. TCRdb reprocessed the 5' RACE reads via MiXCR and lists one record per CDR3 protein. The V and J calls here are based on TCRdb, not the publication. The sample lists more than 140,000 distinct CDR3 sequences; around 4.4% were seen once. Extraction of total RNA was performed on unfractionated whole blood. The rearrangement links TRBV7-3 to TRBJ2-1; 8 bases align to TRBD2. This receptor was taken from a female donor in good health. The CDR3 region has the DNA TGTGCCAGCAGCTTACGGCCGGGGGGGGTTACCCTCTACAATGAGCAGTTCTTC. As protein: CASSLRPGGVTLYNEQFF.